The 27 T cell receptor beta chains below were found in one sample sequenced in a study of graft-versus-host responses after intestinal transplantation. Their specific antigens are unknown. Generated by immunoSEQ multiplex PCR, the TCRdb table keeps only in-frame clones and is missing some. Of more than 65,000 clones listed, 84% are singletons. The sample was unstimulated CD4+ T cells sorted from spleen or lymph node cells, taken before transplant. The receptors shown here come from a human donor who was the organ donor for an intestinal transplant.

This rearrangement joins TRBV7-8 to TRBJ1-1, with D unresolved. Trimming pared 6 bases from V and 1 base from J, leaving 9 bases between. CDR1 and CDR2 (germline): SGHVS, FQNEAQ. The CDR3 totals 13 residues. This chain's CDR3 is CASSRTANTEAFF. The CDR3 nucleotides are TGTGCCAGCAGTAGAACAGCGAACACTGAAGCTTTCTTT.

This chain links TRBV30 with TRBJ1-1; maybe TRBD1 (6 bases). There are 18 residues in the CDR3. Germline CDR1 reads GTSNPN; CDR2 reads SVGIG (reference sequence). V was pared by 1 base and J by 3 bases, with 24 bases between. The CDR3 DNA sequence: TGTGCCTGGAGTGGGCTTCGCAGGGGCCGGGCGTCGGACACTGAAGCTTTCTTT. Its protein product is CAWSGLRRGRASDTEAFF.

The CDR3 here is CASSEGAKINQPQHF. For the CDR3, the DNA is TGTGCCAGCAGTGAGGGGGCAAAGATCAATCAGCCCCAGCATTTT. The gene calls are TRBV6-1 and TRBJ1-5; D is possibly TRBD1 (6 bases). The CDR3 has 15 residues. The V and J ends lost 3 bases and 3 bases respectively, with 12 bases between them. Germline V gene lookup returns CDR1 MNHNS and CDR2 SASEGT.

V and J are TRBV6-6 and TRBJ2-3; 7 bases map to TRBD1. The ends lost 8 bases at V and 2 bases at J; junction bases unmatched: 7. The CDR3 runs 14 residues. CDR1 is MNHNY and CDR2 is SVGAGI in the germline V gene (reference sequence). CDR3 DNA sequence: TGTGCCAGCTTTTCCAGGGGGACCACAGATACGCAGTATTTT. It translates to CASFSRGTTDTQYF.

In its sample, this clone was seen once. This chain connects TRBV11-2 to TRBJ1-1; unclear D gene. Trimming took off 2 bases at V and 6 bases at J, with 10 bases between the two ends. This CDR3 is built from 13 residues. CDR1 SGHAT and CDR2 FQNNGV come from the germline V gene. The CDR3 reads CASSLMSLAEAFF. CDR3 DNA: TGTGCCAGCAGCTTAATGAGTTTAGCTGAAGCTTTCTTT. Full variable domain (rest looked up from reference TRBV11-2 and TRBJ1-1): EAGVAQSPRYKIIEKRQSVAFWCNPISGHATLYWYQQILGQGPKLLIQFQNNGVVDDSQLPKDRFSAERLKGVDSTLKIQPAKLEDSAVYLCASSLMSLAEAFFGQGTRLTVV.

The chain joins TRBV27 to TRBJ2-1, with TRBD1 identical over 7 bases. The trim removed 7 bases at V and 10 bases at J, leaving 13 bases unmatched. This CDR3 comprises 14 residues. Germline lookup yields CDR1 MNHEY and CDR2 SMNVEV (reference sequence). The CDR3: CASTGTALGEEQFF. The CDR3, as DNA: TGTGCCAGCACCGGGACAGCCCTGGGGGAGGAGCAGTTCTTC.

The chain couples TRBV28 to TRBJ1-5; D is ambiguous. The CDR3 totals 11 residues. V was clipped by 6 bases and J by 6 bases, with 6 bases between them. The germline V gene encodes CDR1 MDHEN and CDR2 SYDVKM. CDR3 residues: CASSAGQPQHF. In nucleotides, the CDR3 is TGTGCCAGCAGCGCCGGTCAGCCCCAGCATTTT.

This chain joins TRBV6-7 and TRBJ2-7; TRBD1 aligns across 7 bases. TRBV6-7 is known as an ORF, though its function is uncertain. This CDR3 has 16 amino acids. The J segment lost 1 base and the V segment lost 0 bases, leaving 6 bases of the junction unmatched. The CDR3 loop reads CASSYSLDRNSYEQYV. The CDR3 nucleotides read TGTGCCAGCAGTTACTCGCTGGACAGGAATTCCTACGAGCAGTACGTC.

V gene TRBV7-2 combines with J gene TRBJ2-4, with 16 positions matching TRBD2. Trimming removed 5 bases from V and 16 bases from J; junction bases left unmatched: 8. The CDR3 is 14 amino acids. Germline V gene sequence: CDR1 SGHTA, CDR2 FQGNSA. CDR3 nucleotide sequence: TGTGCCAGCAGCCCCCCGGGACTAGCGGGGGGGCGTTACTTC. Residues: CASSPPGLAGGRYF. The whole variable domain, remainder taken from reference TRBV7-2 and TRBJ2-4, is GAGVSQSPSNKVTEKGKDVELRCDPISGHTALYWYRQSLGQGLEFLIYFQGNSAPDKSGLPSDRFSAERTGGSVSTLTIQRTQQEDSAVYLCASSPPGLAGGRYFGAGTRLSVL.

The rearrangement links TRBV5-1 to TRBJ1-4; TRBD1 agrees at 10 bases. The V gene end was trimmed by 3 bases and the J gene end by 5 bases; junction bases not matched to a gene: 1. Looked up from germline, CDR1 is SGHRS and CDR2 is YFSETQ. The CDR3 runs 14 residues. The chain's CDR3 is CASSSGQGNEKLFF. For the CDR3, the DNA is TGCGCCAGCAGCTCGGGACAGGGGAATGAAAAACTGTTTTTT.

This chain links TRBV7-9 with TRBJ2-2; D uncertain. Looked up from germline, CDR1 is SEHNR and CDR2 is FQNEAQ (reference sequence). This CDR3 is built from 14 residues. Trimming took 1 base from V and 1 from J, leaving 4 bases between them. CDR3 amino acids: CASSLGGNTGELFF. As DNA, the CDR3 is TGTGCCAGCAGCTTAGGCGGGAACACCGGGGAGCTGTTTTTT.

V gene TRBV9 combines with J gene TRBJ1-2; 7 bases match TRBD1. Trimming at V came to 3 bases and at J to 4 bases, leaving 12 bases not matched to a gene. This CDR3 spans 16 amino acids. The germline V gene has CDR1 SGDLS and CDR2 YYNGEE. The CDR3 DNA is TGTGCCAGCAGCGCACTCTCCAGGACAGGTACCTATGGCTACACCTTC. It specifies CASSALSRTGTYGYTF.

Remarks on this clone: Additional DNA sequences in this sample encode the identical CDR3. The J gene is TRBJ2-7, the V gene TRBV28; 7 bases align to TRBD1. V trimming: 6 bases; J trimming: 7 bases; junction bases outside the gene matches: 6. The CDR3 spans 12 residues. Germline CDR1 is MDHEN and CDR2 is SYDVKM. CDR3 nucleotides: TGTGCCAGCAGCCTGACAGGGAGTGAGCAGTACGTC. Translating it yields CASSLTGSEQYV.

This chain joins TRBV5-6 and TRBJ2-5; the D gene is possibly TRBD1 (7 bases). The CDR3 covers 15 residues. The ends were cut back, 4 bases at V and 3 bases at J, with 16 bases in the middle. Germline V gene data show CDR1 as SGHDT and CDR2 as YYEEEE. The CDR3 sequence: CASSRAGQTKETQYF. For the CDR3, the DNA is TGTGCCAGCAGCAGGGCGGGACAGACAAAAGAGACCCAGTACTTC. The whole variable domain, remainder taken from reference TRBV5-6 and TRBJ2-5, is DAGVTQSPTHLIKTRGQQVTLRCSPKSGHDTVSWYQQALGQGPQFIFQYYEEEERQRGNFPDRFSGHQFPNYSSELNVNALLLGDSALYLCASSRAGQTKETQYFGPGTRLLVL.

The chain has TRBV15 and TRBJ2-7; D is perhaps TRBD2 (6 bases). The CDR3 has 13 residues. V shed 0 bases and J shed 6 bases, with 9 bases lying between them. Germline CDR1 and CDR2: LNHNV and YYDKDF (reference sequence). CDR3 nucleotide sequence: TGTGCCACCAGCAGAGATCCAGCGGGCGAGCAGTACGTC. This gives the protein CATSRDPAGEQYV.

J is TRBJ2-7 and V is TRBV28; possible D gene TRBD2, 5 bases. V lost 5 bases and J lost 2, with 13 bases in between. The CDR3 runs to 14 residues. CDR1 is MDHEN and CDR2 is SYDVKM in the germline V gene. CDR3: CASSPPGKPYEQYV. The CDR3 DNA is TGTGCCAGCAGTCCACCCGGGAAACCCTACGAGCAGTACGTC.

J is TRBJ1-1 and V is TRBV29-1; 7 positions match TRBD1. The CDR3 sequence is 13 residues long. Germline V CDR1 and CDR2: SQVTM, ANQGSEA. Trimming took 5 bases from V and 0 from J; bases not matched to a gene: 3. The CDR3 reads CSVYDRVNTEAFF. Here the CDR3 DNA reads TGCAGCGTTTATGACAGGGTGAACACTGAAGCTTTCTTT.

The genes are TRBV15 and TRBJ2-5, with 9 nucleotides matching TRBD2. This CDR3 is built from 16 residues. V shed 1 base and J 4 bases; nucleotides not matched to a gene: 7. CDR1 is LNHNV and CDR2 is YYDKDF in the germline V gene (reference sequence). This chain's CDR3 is CATSRAGRGGRETQYF. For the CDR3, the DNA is TGTGCCACCAGCAGAGCCGGGCGGGGGGGCCGAGAGACCCAGTACTTC.

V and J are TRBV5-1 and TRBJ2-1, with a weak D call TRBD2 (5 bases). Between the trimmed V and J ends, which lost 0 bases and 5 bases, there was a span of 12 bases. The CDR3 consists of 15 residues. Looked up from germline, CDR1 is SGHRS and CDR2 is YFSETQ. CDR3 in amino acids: CASSLAAGTHNEQFF. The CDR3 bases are TGCGCCAGCAGCTTGGCCGCGGGCACACACAATGAGCAGTTCTTC.

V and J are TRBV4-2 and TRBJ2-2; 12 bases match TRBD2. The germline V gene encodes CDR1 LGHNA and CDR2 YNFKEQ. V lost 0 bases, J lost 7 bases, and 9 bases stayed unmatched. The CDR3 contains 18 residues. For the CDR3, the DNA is TGTGCCAGCAGCCAAGAAAGGGTGGGACTAGCGGGTCACGGGGAGCTGTTTTTT. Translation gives CASSQERVGLAGHGELFF.

The CDR3 protein is CASSSPGQGGTDTQYF. The CDR3 DNA is TGTGCCAGCAGTTCCCCGGGACAGGGCGGCACAGATACGCAGTATTTT. The chain couples TRBV28 to TRBJ2-3; TRBD1 matches at 9 bases. V shed 4 bases and J 1 base; nucleotides not matched to a gene: 6. This CDR3 region has 16 residues. Per germline, CDR1 MDHEN and CDR2 SYDVKM.

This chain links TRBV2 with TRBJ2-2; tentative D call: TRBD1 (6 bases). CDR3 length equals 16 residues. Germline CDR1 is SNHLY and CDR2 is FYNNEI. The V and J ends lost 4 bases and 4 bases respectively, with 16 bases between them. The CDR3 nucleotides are TGTGCCAGCAGTGGGGTCCAAGCAGGGGTCACCGGGGAGCTGTTTTTT. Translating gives CASSGVQAGVTGELFF.

The CDR3 protein is CASSLGARDTEAFF. The CDR3 DNA is TGTGCCAGCAGCTTAGGGGCCAGGGACACTGAAGCTTTCTTT. The chain combines TRBV7-8 with TRBJ1-1, with a weak D call TRBD1 (5 bases). Germline CDR1 reads SGHVS; CDR2 reads FQNEAQ. This CDR3 has 14 amino acids. The V gene lost 1 base and the J gene lost 3 bases, with 9 bases spanning the gap.

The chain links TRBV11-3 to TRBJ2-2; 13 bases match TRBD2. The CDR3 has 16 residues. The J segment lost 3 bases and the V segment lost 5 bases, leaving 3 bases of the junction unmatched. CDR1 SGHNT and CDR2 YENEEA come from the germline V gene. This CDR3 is CASSPGLAGDTGELFF. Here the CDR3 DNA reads TGTGCCAGCAGCCCCGGACTAGCGGGGGACACCGGGGAGCTGTTTTTT.

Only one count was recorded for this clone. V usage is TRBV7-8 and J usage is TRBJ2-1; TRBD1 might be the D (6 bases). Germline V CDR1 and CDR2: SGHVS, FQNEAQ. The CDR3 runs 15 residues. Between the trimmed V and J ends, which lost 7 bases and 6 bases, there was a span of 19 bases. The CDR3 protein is CASTSHGQSFNEQFF. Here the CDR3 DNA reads TGTGCCAGCACCTCCCACGGACAGTCTTTCAATGAGCAGTTCTTC.

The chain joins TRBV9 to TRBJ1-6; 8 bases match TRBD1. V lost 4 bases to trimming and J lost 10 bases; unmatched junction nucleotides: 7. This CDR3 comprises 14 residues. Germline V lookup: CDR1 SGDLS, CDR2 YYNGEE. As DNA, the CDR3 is TGTGCCAGCAGCCCCGACAGGGGCCGGTCACCCCTCCACTTT. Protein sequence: CASSPDRGRSPLHF.

CDR3: CASSQDGLLNTQYF. CDR3 DNA: TGCGCCAGCAGCCAAGACGGTCTCTTAAATACGCAGTATTTT. The chain employs TRBV4-1 and TRBJ2-3, with unresolved D. V gave up 0 bases and J gave up 7 bases, with 11 bases separating them. CDR3 length: 14 amino acids. Germline CDR1 is MGHRA and CDR2 is YSYEKL.